Each of the 10 T cell receptor beta chains below was sequenced from the same sample in a study of T cell clones after liver transplantation. The table came from immunoSEQ multiplex PCR; TCRdb's copy has only in-frame clones and leaves some out. The table has about 120,000 clones, less than 95% seen once. The specimen comprised CD4+ T cells from blood, sampled 12 months after liver transplant. These receptors all come from a human patient who received a liver transplant. Some T cells may have come from the graft donor.

CDR3 residues: CASGFSGSETQYF. The DNA for the CDR3 is TGTGCTAGTGGTTTTTCAGGTTCAGAGACCCAGTACTTC. This rearrangement joins TRBV12-5 to TRBJ2-5; D is unclear. V lost 3 bases, J lost 4 bases, and 9 bases lay in between. The CDR3 contains 13 residues. The germline gives CDR1 LGHNT, CDR2 FRNRAP.

The chain recombines TRBV28 with TRBJ1-5; D remains unclear. CDR3 length: 14 amino acids. Germline assignment: CDR1 MDHEN and CDR2 SYDVKM. V shed 5 bases and J shed 5 bases, with 13 bases lying between them. CDR3 loop: CASSLQLSYQPQHF. The CDR3 DNA reads TGTGCCAGCAGTCTCCAGCTATCCTATCAGCCCCAGCATTTT.

The chain recombines TRBV11-3 with TRBJ2-6, with D perhaps TRBD1 or TRBD2 (6 bases each). This CDR3 region has 17 residues. Trimming cost V 8 bases and J 2 bases, with 19 bases left between them. Germline-derived CDR1 and CDR2 are SGHNT and YENEEA. For the CDR3, the DNA is TGTGCCAGCTCGCTCCGGGGGCCCAAAACTGGGGCCAACGTCCTGACTTTC. Translating gives CASSLRGPKTGANVLTF.

This rearrangement joins TRBV5-6 to TRBJ2-1, with 12 bases matching TRBD2. The germline CDR1 and CDR2 sequences are SGHDT and YYEEEE. This CDR3 contains 17 residues. The trim removed 0 bases at V and 2 bases at J, leaving 3 bases unmatched. CDR3 loop: CASSLGPSGRAYNEQFF. CDR3 DNA: TGTGCCAGCAGCTTGGGGCCTAGCGGGAGGGCCTACAATGAGCAGTTCTTC.

V usage is TRBV5-1 and J usage is TRBJ2-1; D ambiguous. The V gene lost 1 base and the J gene lost 7 bases, with 9 bases spanning the gap. This CDR3 comprises 13 residues. Germline assignment: CDR1 SGHRS and CDR2 YFSETQ. The CDR3 nucleotides read TGCGCCAGCAGCTTGCGGCCTCCGAATGAGCAGTTCTTC. Its translation: CASSLRPPNEQFF.

The V gene is TRBV4-3, the J gene TRBJ1-2; D is perhaps TRBD1 (5 bases). Germline V gene lookup returns CDR1 LGHNA and CDR2 YSLEER. Trimming pared 3 bases from V and 7 bases from J, leaving 15 bases between. The CDR3 sequence is 14 residues long. The CDR3 bases are TGCGCCAGCAGCCAGCAAAGAGGGACCGCTGGCTACACCTTC. Residues: CASSQQRGTAGYTF.

The V and J genes are TRBV14 and TRBJ1-1, with unresolved D. CDR1 and CDR2 from the germline V gene are SGHDN and FVKESK. This CDR3 is built from 12 residues. With 6 bases removed from V and 2 bases from J, the gap between germline ends came to 7 bases. CDR3 region: CASSGVNTEAFF. DNA of the CDR3: TGTGCCAGCAGTGGGGTAAACACTGAAGCTTTCTTT. Combining the CDR3 with reference TRBV14 and TRBJ1-1 gives the whole variable domain EAGVTQFPSHSVIEKGQTVTLRCDPISGHDNLYWYRRVMGKEIKFLLHFVKESKQDESGMPNNRFLAERTGGTYSTLKVQPAELEDSGVYFCASSGVNTEAFFGQGTRLTVV.

The chain has TRBV2 and TRBJ2-7; no firm D call. V was shortened by 3 bases and J by 6 bases, with 12 bases between the two germline ends. The CDR3 spans 13 residues. Germline V lookup: CDR1 SNHLY, CDR2 FYNNEI. This CDR3 reads CASSDQGLSEQYF. The CDR3 nucleotides are TGTGCCAGCAGTGACCAAGGGTTGAGCGAGCAGTACTTC.

The rearrangement links TRBV28 to TRBJ1-5; TRBD1 matches 7 bases. CDR1 and CDR2 from the germline V gene are MDHEN and SYDVKM. This CDR3 comprises 16 residues. The J segment lost 6 bases and the V segment lost 6 bases, leaving 14 bases of the junction unmatched. CDR3 in amino acids: CASRPGVRRTGQPQHF. In DNA, the CDR3 is TGTGCCAGCAGGCCAGGCGTGCGGAGGACAGGTCAGCCCCAGCATTTT.

This chain links TRBV6-6 with TRBJ2-7, with D tentatively TRBD2 (6 bases). Trimming removed 5 bases from V and 1 base from J, with 12 bases in between. Germline V CDR1 and CDR2: MNHNY, SVGAGI (reference sequence). CDR3 length equals 14 residues. The CDR3: CASSALEGSYEQYF. CDR3 nucleotides: TGTGCCAGCAGTGCCTTGGAGGGATCCTACGAGCAGTACTTC.